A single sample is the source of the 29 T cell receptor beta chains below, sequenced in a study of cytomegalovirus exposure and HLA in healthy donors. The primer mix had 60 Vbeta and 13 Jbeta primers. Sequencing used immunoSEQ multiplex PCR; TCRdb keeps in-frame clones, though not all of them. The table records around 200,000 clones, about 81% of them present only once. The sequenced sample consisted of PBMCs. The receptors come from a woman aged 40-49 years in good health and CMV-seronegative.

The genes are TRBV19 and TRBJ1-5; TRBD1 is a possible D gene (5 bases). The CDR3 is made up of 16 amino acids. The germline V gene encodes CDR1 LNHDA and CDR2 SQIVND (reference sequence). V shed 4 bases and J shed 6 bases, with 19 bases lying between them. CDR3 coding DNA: TGTGCCAGTAGTACGAACGCCCTGGGGCCGTCTCAGCCCCAGCATTTT. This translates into CASSTNALGPSQPQHF.

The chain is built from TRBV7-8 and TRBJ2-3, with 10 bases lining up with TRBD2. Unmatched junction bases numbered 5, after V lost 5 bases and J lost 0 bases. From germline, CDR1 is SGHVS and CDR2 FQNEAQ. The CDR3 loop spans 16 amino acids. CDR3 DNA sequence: TGTGCCAGCAGCCCTGGACTAGCGGCTAGCACAGATACGCAGTATTTT. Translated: CASSPGLAASTDTQYF.

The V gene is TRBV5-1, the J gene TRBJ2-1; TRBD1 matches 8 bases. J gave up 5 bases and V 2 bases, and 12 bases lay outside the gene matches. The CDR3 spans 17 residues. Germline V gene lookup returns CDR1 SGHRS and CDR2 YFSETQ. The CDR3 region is CASSFSGQGLVDNEQFF. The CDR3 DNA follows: TGCGCCAGCAGCTTCAGCGGACAGGGTCTGGTAGACAATGAGCAGTTCTTC.

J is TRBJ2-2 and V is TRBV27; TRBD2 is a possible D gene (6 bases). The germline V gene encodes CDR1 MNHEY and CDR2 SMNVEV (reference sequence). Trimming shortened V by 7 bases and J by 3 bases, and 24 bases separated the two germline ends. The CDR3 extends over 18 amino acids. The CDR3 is CASTGDWRSSWHTGELFF. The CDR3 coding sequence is TGTGCCAGCACCGGGGACTGGAGAAGTTCCTGGCACACCGGGGAGCTGTTTTTT.

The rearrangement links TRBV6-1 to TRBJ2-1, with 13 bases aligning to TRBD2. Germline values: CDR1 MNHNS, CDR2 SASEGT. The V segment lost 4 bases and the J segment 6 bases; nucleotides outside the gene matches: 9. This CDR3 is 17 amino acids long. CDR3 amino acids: CASSGGTSGKLGNEQFF. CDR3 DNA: TGTGCCAGCAGTGGCGGGACTAGCGGGAAGCTCGGCAATGAGCAGTTCTTC.

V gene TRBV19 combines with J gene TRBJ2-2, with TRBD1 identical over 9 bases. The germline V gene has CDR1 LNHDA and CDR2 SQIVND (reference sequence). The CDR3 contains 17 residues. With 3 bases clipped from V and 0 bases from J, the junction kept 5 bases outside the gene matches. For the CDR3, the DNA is TGTGCCAGTAGTATCGGACGGGACAGGGCGAACACCGGGGAGCTGTTTTTT. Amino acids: CASSIGRDRANTGELFF.

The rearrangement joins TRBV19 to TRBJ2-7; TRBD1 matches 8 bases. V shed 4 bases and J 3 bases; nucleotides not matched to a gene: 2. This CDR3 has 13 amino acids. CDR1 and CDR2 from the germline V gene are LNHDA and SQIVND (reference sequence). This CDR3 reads CASSTGQGYEQYF. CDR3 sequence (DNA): TGTGCCAGTAGTACTGGACAGGGCTACGAGCAGTACTTC.

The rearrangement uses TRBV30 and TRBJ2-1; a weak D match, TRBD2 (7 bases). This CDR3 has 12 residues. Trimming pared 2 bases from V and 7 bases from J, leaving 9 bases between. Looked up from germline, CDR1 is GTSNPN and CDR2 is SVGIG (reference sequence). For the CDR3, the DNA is TGTGCCTGGAGTAGGGGGGGGAATGAGCAGTTCTTC. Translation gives CAWSRGGNEQFF. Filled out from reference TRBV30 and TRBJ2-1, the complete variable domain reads SQTIHQWPATLVQPVGSPLSLECTVEGTSNPNLYWYRQAAGRGLQLLFYSVGIGQISSEVPQNLSASRPQDRQFILSSKKLLLSDSGFYLCAWSRGGNEQFFGPGTRLTVL.

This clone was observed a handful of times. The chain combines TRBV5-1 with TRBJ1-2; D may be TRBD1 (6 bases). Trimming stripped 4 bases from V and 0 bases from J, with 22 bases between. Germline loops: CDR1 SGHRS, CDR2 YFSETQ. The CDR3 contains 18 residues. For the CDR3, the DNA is TGCGCCAGCAGCCTATACCTCAGGACAGCTCCTCCTAACTATGGCTACACCTTC. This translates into CASSLYLRTAPPNYGYTF.

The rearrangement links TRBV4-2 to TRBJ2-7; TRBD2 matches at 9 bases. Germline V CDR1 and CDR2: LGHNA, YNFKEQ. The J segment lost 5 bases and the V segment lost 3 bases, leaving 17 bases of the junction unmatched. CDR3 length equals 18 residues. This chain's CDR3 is CASSQGGGPAGGIDEQYF. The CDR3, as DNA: TGTGCCAGCAGCCAGGGGGGAGGTCCAGCGGGAGGAATTGACGAGCAGTACTTC.

As DNA, the CDR3 is TGCGCCAGCAGCTTGGGCTCGATGGGCGGGCCCTTCACAGATACGCAGTATTTT. Its translation: CASSLGSMGGPFTDTQYF. The chain carries TRBV5-1 and TRBJ2-3, with a weak D call TRBD2 (5 bases). The germline V gene encodes CDR1 SGHRS and CDR2 YFSETQ. Trimming stripped 0 bases from V and 2 bases from J, with 19 bases between. The CDR3 is 18 residues long.

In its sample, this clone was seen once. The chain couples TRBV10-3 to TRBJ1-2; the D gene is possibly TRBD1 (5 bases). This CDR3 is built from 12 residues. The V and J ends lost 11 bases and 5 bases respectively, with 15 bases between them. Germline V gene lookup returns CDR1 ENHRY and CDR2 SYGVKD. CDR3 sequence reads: CASRGEVYGYTF. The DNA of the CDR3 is TGTGCCTCCCGGGGGGAGGTTTATGGCTACACCTTC.

The CDR3 coding sequence is TGTGCCAGCAGTGAATTTGGACTACATGAGCAGTTCTTC. This translates into CASSEFGLHEQFF. The chain couples TRBV25-1 to TRBJ2-1; the D gene is possibly TRBD2 (6 bases). Trimming removed 1 base at V and 8 bases at J, with 9 bases between. Per the germline V gene, CDR1 is MGHDK and CDR2 is SYGVNS. This CDR3 has 13 residues.

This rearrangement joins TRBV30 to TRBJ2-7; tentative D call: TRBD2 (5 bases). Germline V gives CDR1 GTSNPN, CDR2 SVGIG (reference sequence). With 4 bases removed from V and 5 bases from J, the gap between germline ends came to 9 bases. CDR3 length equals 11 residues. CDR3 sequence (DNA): TGTGCCTGGATGACCGGGAACGAGCAGTACTTC. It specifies CAWMTGNEQYF.

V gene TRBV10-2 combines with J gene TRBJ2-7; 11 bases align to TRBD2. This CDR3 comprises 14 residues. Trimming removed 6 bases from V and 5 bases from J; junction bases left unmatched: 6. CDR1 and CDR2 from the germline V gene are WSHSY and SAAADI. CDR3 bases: TGCGCCAGCAGAATAGCGGGAGGGTTTAACGAGCAGTACTTC. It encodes CASRIAGGFNEQYF.

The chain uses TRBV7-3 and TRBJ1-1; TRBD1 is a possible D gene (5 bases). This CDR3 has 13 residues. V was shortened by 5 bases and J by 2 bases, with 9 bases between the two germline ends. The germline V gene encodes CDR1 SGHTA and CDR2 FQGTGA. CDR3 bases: TGTGCCAGCAGCGTGACAGTTAACACTGAAGCTTTCTTT. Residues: CASSVTVNTEAFF.

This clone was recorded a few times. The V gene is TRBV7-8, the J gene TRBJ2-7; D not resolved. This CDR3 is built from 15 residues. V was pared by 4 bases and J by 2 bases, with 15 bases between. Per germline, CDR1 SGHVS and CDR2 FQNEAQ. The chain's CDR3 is CASSSPLRDTYEQYF. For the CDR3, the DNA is TGTGCCAGCAGCTCGCCACTGCGAGACACCTACGAGCAGTACTTC. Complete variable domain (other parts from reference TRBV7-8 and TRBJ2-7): GAGVSQSPRYKVAKRGQDVALRCDPISGHVSLFWYQQALGQGPEFLTYFQNEAQLDKSGLPSDRFFAERPEGSVSTLKIQRTQQEDSAVYLCASSSPLRDTYEQYFGPGTRLTVT.

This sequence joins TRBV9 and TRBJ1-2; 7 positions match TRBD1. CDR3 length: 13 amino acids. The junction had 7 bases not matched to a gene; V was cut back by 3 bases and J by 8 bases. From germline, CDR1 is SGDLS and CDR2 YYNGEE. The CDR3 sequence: CASSEGQFRGYTF. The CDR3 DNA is TGTGCCAGCAGCGAGGGACAGTTCCGAGGCTACACCTTC.

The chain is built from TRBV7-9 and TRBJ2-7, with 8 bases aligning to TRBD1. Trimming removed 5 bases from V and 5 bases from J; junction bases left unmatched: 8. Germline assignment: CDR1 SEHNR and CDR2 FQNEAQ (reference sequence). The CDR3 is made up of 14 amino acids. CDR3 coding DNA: TGTGCCAGCAGCCCAGGGACAGGCCGCAACGAGCAGTACTTC. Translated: CASSPGTGRNEQYF.

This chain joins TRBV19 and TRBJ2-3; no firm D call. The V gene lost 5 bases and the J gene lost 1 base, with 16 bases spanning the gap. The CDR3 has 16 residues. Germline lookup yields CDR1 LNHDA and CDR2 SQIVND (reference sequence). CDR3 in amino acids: CASSGQHDLRTDTQYF. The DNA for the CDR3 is TGTGCCAGTAGTGGGCAGCACGACCTCCGCACAGATACGCAGTATTTT.

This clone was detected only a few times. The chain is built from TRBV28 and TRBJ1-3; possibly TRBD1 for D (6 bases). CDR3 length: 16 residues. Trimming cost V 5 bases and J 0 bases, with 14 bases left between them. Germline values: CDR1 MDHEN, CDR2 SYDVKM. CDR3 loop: CASSPRQANSGNTIYF. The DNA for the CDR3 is TGTGCCAGCAGTCCAAGACAGGCCAACTCTGGAAACACCATATATTTT.

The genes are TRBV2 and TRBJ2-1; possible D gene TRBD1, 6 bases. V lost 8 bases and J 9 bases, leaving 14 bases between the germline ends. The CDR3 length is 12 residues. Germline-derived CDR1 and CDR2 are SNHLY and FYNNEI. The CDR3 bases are TGTGCCAGCCGCCTACAGGGCGCTGAGCAGTTCTTC. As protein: CASRLQGAEQFF. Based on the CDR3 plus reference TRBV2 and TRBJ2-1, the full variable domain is EPEVTQTPSHQVTQMGQEVILRCVPISNHLYFYWYRQILGQKVEFLVSFYNNEISEKSEIFDDQFSVERPDGSNFTLKIRSTKLEDSAMYFCASRLQGAEQFFGPGTRLTVL.

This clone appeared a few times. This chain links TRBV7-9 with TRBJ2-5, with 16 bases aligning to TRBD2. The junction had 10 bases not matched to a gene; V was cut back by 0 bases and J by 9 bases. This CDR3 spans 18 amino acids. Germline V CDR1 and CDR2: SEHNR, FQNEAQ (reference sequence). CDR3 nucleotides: TGTGCCAGCAGCTTAGCAGAGTCCAGGGGACTAGCGGGAGGGCCCCAGTACTTC. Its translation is CASSLAESRGLAGGPQYF.

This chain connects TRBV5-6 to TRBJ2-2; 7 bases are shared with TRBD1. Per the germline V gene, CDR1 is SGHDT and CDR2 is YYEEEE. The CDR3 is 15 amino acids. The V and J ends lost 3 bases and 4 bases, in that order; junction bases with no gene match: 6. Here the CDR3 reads CASSWGQHVTGELFF. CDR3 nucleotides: TGTGCCAGCAGCTGGGGACAGCACGTCACCGGGGAGCTGTTTTTT.

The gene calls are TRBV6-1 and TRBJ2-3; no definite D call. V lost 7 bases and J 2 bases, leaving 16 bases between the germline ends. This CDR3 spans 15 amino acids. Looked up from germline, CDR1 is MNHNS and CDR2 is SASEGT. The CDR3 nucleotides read TGTGCCAGCACCCCCCCTACTAACCCCACAGATACGCAGTATTTT. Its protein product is CASTPPTNPTDTQYF.

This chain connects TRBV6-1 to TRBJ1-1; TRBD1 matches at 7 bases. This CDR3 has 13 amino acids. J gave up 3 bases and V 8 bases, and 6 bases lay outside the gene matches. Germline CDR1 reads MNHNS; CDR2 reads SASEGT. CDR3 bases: TGTGCCAGCCTGACAGGGAGATACACTGAAGCTTTCTTT. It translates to CASLTGRYTEAFF.

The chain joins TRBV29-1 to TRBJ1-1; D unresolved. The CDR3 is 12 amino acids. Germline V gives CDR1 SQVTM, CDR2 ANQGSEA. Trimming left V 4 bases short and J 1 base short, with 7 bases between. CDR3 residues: CSVVAGNTEAFF. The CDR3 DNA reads TGCAGCGTTGTGGCAGGGAACACTGAAGCTTTCTTT.

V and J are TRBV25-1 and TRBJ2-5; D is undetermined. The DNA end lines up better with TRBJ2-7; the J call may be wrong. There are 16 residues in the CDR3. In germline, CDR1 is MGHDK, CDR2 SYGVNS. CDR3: CASSENLGPLVYEQYF. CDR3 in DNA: TGTGCCAGCAGTGAAAATCTGGGCCCTTTAGTCTACGAGCAGTACTTC.

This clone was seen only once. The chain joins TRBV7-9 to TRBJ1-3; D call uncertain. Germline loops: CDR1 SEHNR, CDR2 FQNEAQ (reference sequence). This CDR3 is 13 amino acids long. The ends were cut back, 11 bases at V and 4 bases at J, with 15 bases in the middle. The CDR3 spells CAYESRVGNTIYF. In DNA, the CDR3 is TGTGCCTACGAGTCGAGGGTCGGAAACACCATATATTTT.